The clone carrying this TCR beta chain was detected ten times or more. Its antigen is unidentified. This entry is derived from a study of T cell repertoires in cytomegalovirus infection. Study summary: Evidence of both CMV infection and a matching HLA type came from public TCR beta signatures.

The study's findings and limits: The response measured ex vivo was dominated by TCR beta clonotypes (HLA-C-restricted and CMV-specific). CMV carriers having the relevant HLA were flagged by cumulative public TCR beta family frequency.

TCRdb ran MiXCR on the reads and lists one entry per CDR3 protein. The sample has 500,000 to 600,000 distinct CDR3 sequences, 16% seen once. The J segment lost 7 bases and the V segment lost 5 bases, leaving 13 bases of the junction unmatched. Germline CDR1 is SSHAT and CDR2 is FNYEAQ (reference sequence). The CDR3 extends over 16 amino acids. Sample: CD8+ T cells from PBMCs. The clonotype comes from a human donor in good health (CMV status not recorded). Some clones in this sample may be carry-over from other donors' samples. The V and J genes are TRBV7-7 and TRBJ1-1; TRBD1 agrees at 10 bases. CDR3 protein: CASSPYTGTGAGEAFF. The DNA of the CDR3 is TGTGCCAGCAGCCCCTATACCGGGACAGGGGCAGGTGAAGCTTTCTTT.